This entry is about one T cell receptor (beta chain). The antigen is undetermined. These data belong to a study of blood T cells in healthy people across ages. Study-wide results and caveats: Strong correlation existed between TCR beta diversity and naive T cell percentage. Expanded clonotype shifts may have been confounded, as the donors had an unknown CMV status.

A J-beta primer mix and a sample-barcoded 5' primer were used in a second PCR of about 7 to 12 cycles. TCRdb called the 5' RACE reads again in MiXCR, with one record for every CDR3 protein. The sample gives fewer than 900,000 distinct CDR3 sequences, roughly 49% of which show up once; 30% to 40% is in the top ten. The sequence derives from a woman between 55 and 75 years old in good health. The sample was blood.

The CDR3 reads CSVNRDEKLFF. The CDR3 DNA follows: TGCAGCGTTAACAGAGATGAAAAACTGTTTTTT. This rearrangement joins TRBV29-1 to TRBJ1-4; D is unresolved. The ends were cut back, 5 bases at V and 6 bases at J, with 7 bases in the middle. Germline V gene data show CDR1 as SQVTM and CDR2 as ANQGSEA. CDR3 length: 11 amino acids.